This T cell receptor (beta chain) was documented in a study of regulatory T cells in long-lasting Graves disease. This clonotype has just a few counts. Sequencing libraries for TCR beta were prepared with iRepertoire HTBI primers and Arm-PCR of CDR3 regions. TCRdb analysed the multiplex PCR reads with MiXCR anew, one entry per CDR3 protein. The data show around 510,000 distinct CDR3 sequences, around 20% seen once. Described time point: persistent/refractory GD, antithyroid drugs over 5 years with positive TRAb. Generation of the TCR library employed RNA extracted from PBMCs. V trimming: 1 base; J trimming: 1 base; junction bases outside the gene matches: 5. The CDR3 totals 16 residues. Germline V lookup: CDR1 LGHNA, CDR2 YSLEER.

The receptor was derived from a female donor with Graves disease. The gene calls are TRBV4-3 and TRBJ1-1, with 8 bases that match TRBD1. Sample: peripheral blood mononuclear cells (PBMCs), taken when the disease was refractory, from a patient treated with antithyroid drugs. The CDR3 is CASSQVSGTGNTEAFF. CDR3 nucleotide sequence: TGCGCCAGCAGCCAAGTTTCCGGGACAGGGAACACTGAAGCTTTCTTT.